This TCR beta chain was sequenced in a study of shared clonotypes between healthy human individuals. As for the study in general: The donor pool was made up of two women and three men aged 18 to 49.

The CDR3 spans 15 residues. Germline-derived CDR1 and CDR2 are MGHRA and YSYEKL. V was shortened by 1 base and J by 3 bases, with 13 bases between the two germline ends. With respect to this clone: The antigen is not known.

Points from the study as a whole: Sequencing depth was predicted to influence how clonotypes are shared among donors.

Ten immunoSEQ deep assay plates held the unsorted PBMC DNA. Profiled with immunoSEQ multiplex PCR; TCRdb holds only in-frame clones, not every one. The sample contains 470,000 or so clones, 78% of which appear only once. Unsorted samples, those not sorted, used 75 million to 90 million PBMCs for genomic DNA. J is TRBJ2-7 and V is TRBV4-1; D may be TRBD2 (6 bases). Sequenced material: PBMCs. The sequence was collected from a woman in her forties in good health. Some clones in this sample may be carry-over from other donors' samples. CDR3 bases: TGCGCCAGCAGCCAAGGGGGACTTGCATTCTACGAGCAGTACTTC. As protein: CASSQGGLAFYEQYF.